Listed below are T cell receptor beta chains from one sample, sequenced in a study of blood T cell repertoires in COVID-19. Sequencing was performed with immunoSEQ multiplex PCR; in TCRdb, only in-frame clones are kept and a portion is missing. The sample consists of 160,000 or so clones, about 82% of them appearing once. Sequences were obtained from peripheral blood. The origin of the receptors is a man aged 65-85 years with active or convalescent COVID-19. Both conserved end residues are part of each CDR3. A D gene is named only where the DNA matches it firmly. The listing skips clone size in some rows; elsewhere it reads once, few, many or a size class.

CASSQQGFPTDTQYF | TGTGCCAGCAGCCAACAGGGGTTCCCTACAGATACGCAGTATTTT | TRBJ2-3 | TRBV7-7 | TRBD1 | .
CASSVQGNYGYTF | TGTGCCAGCAGTGTACAGGGGAACTATGGCTACACCTTC | TRBJ1-2 | TRBV25-1 | TRBD1 | .
CASSYSMKGYQETQYF | TGTGCCAGCAGTTACTCGATGAAGGGGTACCAAGAGACCCAGTACTTC | TRBJ2-5 | TRBV6-5 | . | .
CASRGLAGTPAETQYF | TGCGCCAGCAGAGGACTAGCGGGGACCCCCGCCGAGACCCAGTACTTC | TRBJ2-5 | TRBV5-1 | TRBD2 | .
CASSQRSITNEKLFF | TGCGCCAGCAGCCAGCGGTCGATAACTAATGAAAAACTGTTTTTT | TRBJ1-4 | TRBV4-1 | . | many
CASSQDLAGFGNEKLFF | TGCGCCAGCAGCCAAGATTTGGCAGGGTTCGGTAATGAAAAACTGTTTTTT | TRBJ1-4 | TRBV4-1 | . | .
CARTKDQPQHF | TGTGCCAGGACAAAAGATCAGCCCCAGCATTTT | TRBJ1-5 | TRBV6-4 | . | .
CASSQVSGGWDTEAFF | TGTGCCAGCAGCCAAGTTTCGGGGGGCTGGGACACTGAAGCTTTCTTT | TRBJ1-1 | TRBV4-2 | . | .
CASSLSLNTEAFF | TGCGCCAGCAGCTTGAGCCTGAACACTGAAGCTTTCTTT | TRBJ1-1 | TRBV5-1 | . | .
CASSPGGLDNSPLHF | TGTGCCAGCAGCCCAGGGGGCCTCGATAATTCACCCCTCCACTTT | TRBJ1-6 | TRBV6-5 | TRBD1 | once
CASSQGPGGQNNEQFF | TGCGCCAGCAGCCAAGGGCCTGGAGGTCAAAACAATGAGCAGTTCTTC | TRBJ2-1 | TRBV4-1 | . | .
CASSVSSGGSDTQYF | TGTGCCAGCAGTGTGTCTAGCGGGGGATCAGATACGCAGTATTTT | TRBJ2-3 | TRBV6-4 | TRBD2 | .
CASSQAGSNYGYTF | TGTGCCAGCAGCCAAGCGGGCTCTAACTATGGCTACACCTTC | TRBJ1-2 | TRBV7-2 | . | .
CASSERFTVTGSALAGDSYEQYF | TGTGCCAGCAGTGAACGGTTCACCGTGACAGGGAGCGCCCTAGCGGGAGACTCCTACGAGCAGTACTTC | TRBJ2-7 | TRBV2 | TRBD2 | once
CASSGPRAYNEQFF | TGTGCCAGCAGCGGGCCGAGGGCCTACAATGAGCAGTTCTTC | TRBJ2-1 | TRBV11-1 | . | .
CASSPRIEETQYF | TGTGCCAGCAGTCCGAGGATCGAAGAGACCCAGTACTTC | TRBJ2-5 | TRBV6-5 | . | once
CASSLERSYYGYTF | TGTGCCAGCAGCTTAGAACGCAGTTACTATGGCTACACCTTC | TRBJ1-2 | TRBV7-2 | . | .
CASSAAPGQGYEQYF | TGTGCCAGCAGCGCGGCACCGGGACAGGGATACGAGCAGTACTTC | TRBJ2-7 | TRBV9 | TRBD1 | .
CASSEEGDSTDTQYF | TGTGCCAGCTCTGAGGAGGGAGACAGCACAGATACGCAGTATTTT | TRBJ2-3 | TRBV9 | . | .
CASSSKGQGATEAFF | TGCGCCAGCAGTTCCAAGGGACAGGGAGCCACTGAAGCTTTCTTT | TRBJ1-1 | TRBV10-1 | TRBD1 | .
CASSAAPGGTEAFF | TGTGCCAGCAGCGCGGCCCCCGGCGGCACTGAAGCTTTCTTT | TRBJ1-1 | TRBV7-9 | . | .
CAWSVAGVLYGYTF | TGTGCCTGGAGTGTGGCAGGGGTCCTCTATGGCTACACCTTC | TRBJ1-2 | TRBV30 | . | .
CASSVGGSNPEKLFF | TGTGCCAGTAGTGTAGGGGGCTCTAATCCGGAAAAACTGTTTTTT | TRBJ1-4 | TRBV19 | TRBD1 | .
CASSQDPGLAEGNTDTQYF | TGCGCCAGCAGCCAAGATCCGGGGCTAGCGGAGGGCAACACAGATACGCAGTATTTT | TRBJ2-3 | TRBV4-1 | TRBD2 | .
CASSPSTPGELFF | TGTGCCAGCAGCCCATCTACCCCCGGGGAGCTGTTTTTT | TRBJ2-2 | TRBV12-3/TRBV12-4 | . | .
CASSQTGTGHTGELFF | TGTGCCAGCAGCCAAACCGGGACAGGTCACACCGGGGAGCTGTTTTTT | TRBJ2-2 | TRBV4-2 | TRBD1 | .
CASSNAGGRNNEQFF | TGTGCCAGCTCAAACGCGGGCGGGAGGAACAATGAGCAGTTCTTC | TRBJ2-1 | TRBV7-6 | TRBD2 | .
CASSPGLAGGETQYF | TGTGCCAGCAGTCCGGGACTAGCGGGGGGAGAGACCCAGTACTTC | TRBJ2-5 | TRBV27 | TRBD2 | .
CASSPNSDRYNEKLFF | TGTGCCAGCTCACCGAACTCCGACAGGTATAATGAAAAACTGTTTTTT | TRBJ1-4 | TRBV18 | . | .
CSVDMTEAFF | TGCAGCGTTGATATGACTGAAGCTTTCTTT | TRBJ1-1 | TRBV29-1 | . | .
CASRPRDRDGYTF | TGTGCCAGCAGACCCCGGGACAGGGATGGCTACACCTTC | TRBJ1-2 | TRBV6-6 | TRBD1 | .
CASSSDYEQYF | TGCGCCAGCAGCTCAGACTACGAGCAGTACTTC | TRBJ2-7 | TRBV5-1 | . | .
CASTRPPGVGAFF | TGTGCCAGCACGCGACCCCCCGGGGTGGGAGCTTTCTTT | TRBJ1-1 | TRBV7-2 | . | .
CASSIGGGEQFF | TGTGCCAGTAGTATAGGTGGCGGTGAGCAGTTCTTC | TRBJ2-1 | TRBV19 | . | .
CASSQPGQGMDEQYF | TGTGCCAGCAGCCAACCGGGACAGGGGATGGACGAGCAGTACTTC | TRBJ2-7 | TRBV6-5 | TRBD1 | .
CASSPQGAYNEQFF | TGTGCCAGCAGCCCACAGGGGGCCTACAATGAGCAGTTCTTC | TRBJ2-1 | TRBV5-4 | TRBD1 | .
CASSFDRGVAFYGYTF | TGTGCCAGCAGTTTTGACAGGGGAGTAGCCTTCTATGGCTACACCTTC | TRBJ1-2 | TRBV6-5 | TRBD1 | .
CASSFTTTGYGYTF | TGTGCCAGCAGTTTCACGACGACTGGCTATGGCTACACCTTC | TRBJ1-2 | TRBV28 | . | .
CASSSQGQGAYNEQFF | TGTGCCAGCAGCTCCCAGGGACAGGGCGCCTACAATGAGCAGTTCTTC | TRBJ2-1 | TRBV7-2 | TRBD1 | few
CASSQRGDSYNEQFF | TGTGCCAGTAGTCAGCGGGGGGACAGCTACAATGAGCAGTTCTTC | TRBJ2-1 | TRBV19 | TRBD2 | .
CASSSYLSSYEQYF | TGTGCCAGCAGCTCGTACCTGAGCTCCTACGAGCAGTACTTC | TRBJ2-7 | TRBV7-2 | . | few
CASSQDEHYRGTEAFF | TGTGCCAGCAGCCAAGATGAGCACTACCGTGGGACTGAAGCTTTCTTT | TRBJ1-1 | TRBV4-2 | . | few
CASSQSGGQQVTYEQYF | TGCGCCAGCAGTCAATCGGGGGGACAGCAGGTCACCTACGAGCAGTACTTC | TRBJ2-7 | TRBV23-1 | . | .
CASRGESGDEKLFF | TGTGCCAGCAGGGGAGAGTCAGGGGATGAAAAACTGTTTTTT | TRBJ1-4 | TRBV2 | . | .
CASSSGQGALNEQFF | TGTGCCAGCAGCTCGGGACAGGGGGCCCTCAATGAGCAGTTCTTC | TRBJ2-1 | TRBV7-2 | TRBD1 | .
CASSPHLRGEQFF | TGTGCCAGCAGTCCCCACCTTAGGGGCGAGCAGTTCTTC | TRBJ2-1 | TRBV27 | . | .
CASSLAVGVTYGYTF | TGCGCCAGCAGCTTGGCCGTAGGGGTGACCTATGGCTACACCTTC | TRBJ1-2 | TRBV5-1 | . | .
CASSSETSGRAQQYF | TGTGCCAGCAGCTCAGAGACTAGCGGGAGGGCCCAGCAGTACTTC | TRBJ2-7 | TRBV5-4 | TRBD2 | .
CASSLLGQGDNEQFF | TGTGCCAGCAGCTTGTTGGGACAGGGGGACAATGAGCAGTTCTTC | TRBJ2-1 | TRBV5-6 | TRBD1 | .
CAWKAQTGEGYNSPLHF | TGTGCCTGGAAGGCGCAGACAGGGGAGGGGTATAATTCACCCCTCCACTTT | TRBJ1-6 | TRBV30 | TRBD1 | .